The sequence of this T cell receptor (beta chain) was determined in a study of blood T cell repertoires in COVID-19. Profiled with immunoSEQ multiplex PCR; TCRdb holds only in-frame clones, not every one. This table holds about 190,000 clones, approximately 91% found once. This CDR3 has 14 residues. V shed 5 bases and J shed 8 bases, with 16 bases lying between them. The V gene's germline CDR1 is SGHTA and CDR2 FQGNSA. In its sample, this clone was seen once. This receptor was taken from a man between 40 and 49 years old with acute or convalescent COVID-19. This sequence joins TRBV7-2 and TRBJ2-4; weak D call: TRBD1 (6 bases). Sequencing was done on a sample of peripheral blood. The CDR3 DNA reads TGTGCCAGCAGCCTGAACGGCAGGGGTGACATTCAGTACTTC. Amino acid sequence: CASSLNGRGDIQYF. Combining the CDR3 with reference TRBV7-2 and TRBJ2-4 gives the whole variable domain GAGVSQSPSNKVTEKGKDVELRCDPISGHTALYWYRQSLGQGLEFLIYFQGNSAPDKSGLPSDRFSAERTGGSVSTLTIQRTQQEDSAVYLCASSLNGRGDIQYFGAGTRLSVL.